One and the same sample provided the 2 T cell receptor beta chains below, sequenced in a study of metastatic and nonmetastatic thyroid tumors. TCRdb re-processed the PCR reads through MiXCR. Among about 10,000 clones, less than 40% were seen once, and the ten largest hold more than 4.5%. There were no patients who had received any treatment before thyroid surgery. The source material was tumor tissue. These receptors all come from a female donor with papillary thyroid cancer or a benign thyroid nodule (not recorded which). Some clones in this sample may be carry-over from other donors' samples.

The chain uses TRBV10-1 and TRBJ2-7; 8 nucleotides match TRBD2. V was clipped by 3 bases and J by 5 bases; unmatched bases: 12. Germline CDR1 is WNHNN and CDR2 is SYGVQD (reference sequence). The CDR3 covers 16 residues. The CDR3: CASSDAGREGRNEQYF. The CDR3 nucleotides read TGCGCCAGCAGTGATGCCGGCCGGGAGGGCCGAAACGAGCAGTACTTC.

The table lists this clone with a few counts. The V and J genes are TRBV9 and TRBJ2-3, with 10 bases lining up with TRBD2. Germline V gene sequence: CDR1 SGDLS, CDR2 YYNGEE. The CDR3 has 16 residues. V lost 0 bases to trimming and J lost 5 bases; unmatched junction nucleotides: 6. The DNA for the CDR3 is TGTGCCAGCAGCGTAGGAAGCGGGAGGGCCCAAGATACGCAGTATTTT. It encodes CASSVGSGRAQDTQYF.